Presented here are 15 T cell receptor beta chains from one specimen sequenced in a study of radiotherapy plus CTLA-4 blockade in lung cancer. The repertoire was sequenced with immunoSEQ multiplex PCR; TCRdb's copy has only in-frame clones and lacks some. The sample has 80,000 or so clones, about 78% seen once. The specimen comprised peripheral blood, sampled from a patient treated with radiotherapy plus ipilimumab. The receptors were gathered from a human donor with non-small cell lung cancer who had a partial response to radiotherapy plus ipilimumab. Some clones in this sample may be carry-over from other donors' samples.

The CDR3 DNA reads TGTGCCAGCAGATCCGGACAGCAGTGGCCCACAGATACGCAGTATTTT. It encodes CASRSGQQWPTDTQYF. The chain has TRBV5-4 and TRBJ2-3; D possibly corresponds to TRBD1 (6 bases). The V end lost 5 bases, the J end lost 2 bases, and 18 bases lay between the germline ends. CDR1 SGHNT and CDR2 YYREEE come from the germline V gene (reference sequence). The length of the CDR3 is 16 residues.

The chain employs TRBV19 and TRBJ2-4, with TRBD1 matching over 9 bases. The CDR3 totals 15 residues. The V gene end was trimmed by 4 bases and the J gene end by 4 bases; junction bases not matched to a gene: 5. Germline CDR1 and CDR2: LNHDA and SQIVND (reference sequence). CDR3 nucleotides: TGTGCCAGTAGTACGACCGGGACAGGGAAAAACATTCAGTACTTC. Translating it yields CASSTTGTGKNIQYF.

This chain uses TRBV19 with TRBJ1-4; D is uncertain. Germline CDR1 LNHDA, CDR2 SQIVND (reference sequence). Trimming cost V 6 bases and J 0 bases, with 5 bases left between them. CDR3 length equals 13 residues. The CDR3 DNA follows: TGTGCCAGTAGCAGTTCAACTAATGAAAAACTGTTTTTT. Translation: CASSSSTNEKLFF.

The chain has TRBV5-1 and TRBJ1-2; 9 bases are shared with TRBD1. The CDR3 spans 15 residues. Germline CDR1 is SGHRS and CDR2 is YFSETQ. The junction had 4 bases not matched to a gene; V was cut back by 3 bases and J by 1 base. CDR3 sequence reads: CASSSDRGYNYGYTF. The CDR3 DNA is TGCGCCAGCAGCTCGGACAGGGGATATAACTATGGCTACACCTTC.

This clone was counted a few times. The chain joins TRBV6-5 to TRBJ1-1, with D tentatively TRBD1 (5 bases). The V gene lost 1 base and the J gene lost 5 bases, with 8 bases spanning the gap. The CDR3 runs 13 residues. Germline V CDR1 and CDR2: MNHEY, SVGAGI. The CDR3 here is CASSYLGGTEAFF. The CDR3 nucleotides read TGTGCCAGCAGTTACTTGGGGGGAACTGAAGCTTTCTTT.

The gene calls are TRBV5-1 and TRBJ2-5; 13 bases match TRBD2. The trim removed 3 bases at V and 1 base at J, leaving 9 bases unmatched. The germline V gene encodes CDR1 SGHRS and CDR2 YFSETQ. The CDR3 covers 18 residues. Here the CDR3 reads CASSSGLAGLPLQETQYF. The CDR3 coding sequence is TGCGCCAGCAGCTCGGGACTAGCGGGGCTTCCCCTCCAAGAGACCCAGTACTTC.

This clone was picked up one time. This rearrangement joins TRBV9 to TRBJ1-3; D is possibly TRBD1 (6 bases). There are 14 residues in the CDR3. The ends were cut back, 0 bases at V and 4 bases at J, with 8 bases in the middle. The germline V gene encodes CDR1 SGDLS and CDR2 YYNGEE. Here the CDR3 DNA reads TGTGCCAGCAGCGTAGCAGGGGTAGGAAACACCATATATTTT. Protein product: CASSVAGVGNTIYF.

The V and J genes are TRBV5-4 and TRBJ1-2; 10 bases fit TRBD1. The CDR3 is 16 residues long. The germline CDR1 and CDR2 sequences are SGHNT and YYREEE (reference sequence). J gave up 2 bases and V 4 bases, and 8 bases lay outside the gene matches. CDR3 bases: TGTGCCAGCAGCGACCGGGACAGGGGCCCCAACTATGGCTACACCTTC. Translating gives CASSDRDRGPNYGYTF. The entire variable domain, with the rest obtained from reference TRBV5-4 and TRBJ1-2, is as follows: ETGVTQSPTHLIKTRGQQVTLRCSSQSGHNTVSWYQQALGQGPQFIFQYYREEENGRGNFPPRFSGLQFPNYSSELNVNALELDDSALYLCASSDRDRGPNYGYTFGSGTRLTVV.

This chain connects TRBV6-4 to TRBJ2-2; possible D gene TRBD2, 6 bases. V was shortened by 3 bases and J by 5 bases, with 7 bases between the two germline ends. CDR1 and CDR2 from the germline V gene are MRHNA and SNTAGT. The CDR3 length is 13 residues. In nucleotides, the CDR3 is TGTGCCAGCAGTGAAGGAGGGACCGGGGAGCTGTTTTTT. It encodes CASSEGGTGELFF.

This clone has only a few counts. Other DNA sequences within the sample encode an identical CDR3. The genes are TRBV14 and TRBJ1-1, with D uncertain. CDR3 length: 13 amino acids. CDR1 and CDR2 from the germline V gene are SGHDN and FVKESK. Trimming pared 4 bases from V and 0 bases from J, leaving 6 bases between. For the CDR3, the DNA is TGTGCCAGCAGCCCCTCAGTGAACACTGAAGCTTTCTTT. Translating gives CASSPSVNTEAFF.

The chain has TRBV10-1 and TRBJ2-3; D is uncertain. V was shortened by 2 bases and J by 2 bases, with 5 bases between the two germline ends. The CDR3 has 13 amino acids. Germline V CDR1 and CDR2: WNHNN, SYGVQD (reference sequence). CDR3 loop: CASSESPTDTQYF. The CDR3 bases are TGCGCCAGCAGTGAGAGCCCCACAGATACGCAGTATTTT.

V usage is TRBV7-2 and J usage is TRBJ1-4, with D perhaps matching TRBD1 (5 bases). Germline values: CDR1 SGHTA, CDR2 FQGNSA. The CDR3 sequence is 18 residues long. Trimming left V 1 base short and J 7 bases short, with 22 bases between. DNA of the CDR3: TGTGCCAGCAGCTTAGAGGGGTCGGCCGTCACCAGCTCTGAAAAACTGTTTTTT. Amino acids: CASSLEGSAVTSSEKLFF.

V and J are TRBV28 and TRBJ1-5; D possibly corresponds to TRBD1 (6 bases). This CDR3 region has 14 residues. V dropped 7 bases and J dropped 7 bases, with 17 bases sitting between them. Germline V gene sequence: CDR1 MDHEN, CDR2 SYDVKM. The CDR3 DNA reads TGTGCCAGCACCCCAAGGGGGGGTCACCAGCCCCAGCATTTT. Residues: CASTPRGGHQPQHF.

This rearrangement joins TRBV7-9 to TRBJ1-2; possibly TRBD1 for D (6 bases). V was pared by 5 bases and J by 7 bases, with 23 bases between. Germline assignment: CDR1 SEHNR and CDR2 FQNEAQ (reference sequence). This CDR3 has 16 amino acids. The CDR3 sequence: CASSPEGLVRGPGYTF. The CDR3 nucleotides are TGTGCCAGCAGCCCCGAGGGGTTAGTCAGGGGCCCTGGCTACACCTTC.

The chain has TRBV18 and TRBJ2-5, with 8 nucleotides matching TRBD2. This CDR3 is 16 amino acids long. V was clipped by 2 bases and J by 1 base; unmatched bases: 6. CDR1 is KGHSH and CDR2 is LQKENI in the germline V gene. CDR3 sequence (DNA): TGTGCCAGCTCACCAACGGGCGGGGGGATCCAAGAGACCCAGTACTTC. Its protein product is CASSPTGGGIQETQYF.